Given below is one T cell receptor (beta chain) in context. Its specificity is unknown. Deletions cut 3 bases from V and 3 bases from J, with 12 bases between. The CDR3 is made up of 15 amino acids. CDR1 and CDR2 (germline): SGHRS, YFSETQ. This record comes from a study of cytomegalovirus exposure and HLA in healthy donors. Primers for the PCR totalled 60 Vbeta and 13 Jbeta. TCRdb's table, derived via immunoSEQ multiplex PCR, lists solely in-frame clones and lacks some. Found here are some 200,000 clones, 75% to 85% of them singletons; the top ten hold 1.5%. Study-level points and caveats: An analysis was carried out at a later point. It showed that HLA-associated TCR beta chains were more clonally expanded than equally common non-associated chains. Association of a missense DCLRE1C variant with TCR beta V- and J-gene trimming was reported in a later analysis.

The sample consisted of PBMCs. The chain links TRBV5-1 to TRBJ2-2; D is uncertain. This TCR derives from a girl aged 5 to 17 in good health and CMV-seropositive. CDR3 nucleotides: TGCGCCAGCAGCTGGGCAGAAGGTGACACCGGGGAGCTGTTTTTT. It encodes CASSWAEGDTGELFF.